This T cell receptor beta chain was sequenced during a study of monozygotic twins with inflammatory bowel disease. Findings and caveats of the study: Discordant twins had repertoire similarity that did not differ from that of concordant twins, possibly from limited power.

Starting material for each TCR library was approximately 3,500 ng of total RNA. UMIs were attached via template switching, each with a 6-nucleotide sample barcode. TCRdb reprocessed the 5' RACE reads and reports one entry per CDR3 protein, with no DNA. There are more than 110,000 distinct CDR3 sequences in the sample, with 1% to 1.5% held by the top ten. The CDR3 consists of 13 residues. Per germline, CDR1 LGHNA and CDR2 YSLEER. Notes on this clonotype: Its target is unknown.

The chain links TRBV4-3 to TRBJ2-1; TCRdb's assignment of TRBD2 cannot be checked, as there is no DNA. Sequenced input: blood. The TCR was taken from a human donor with ulcerative colitis or Crohn's disease, or a healthy co-twin of an affected twin (not recorded which). The CDR3 protein is CASSQGLAGGIFF.